This passage covers 9 T cell receptor beta chains from one sample sequenced in a study of T cells in Graves' hyperthyroidism and ophthalmopathy. Amplification yielded TCR beta CDR3 regions, with RNA transcripts as the source. Using the HTBI primer set, a first-round RT-PCR was run on the TCR CDR3. Each CDR3 protein gets one entry after TCRdb re-called the multiplex PCR reads with MiXCR. This table holds about 270,000 distinct CDR3 sequences, about 20% found once. Sequencing was performed on blood. The receptors come from a man between 25 and 39 years old with Graves' ophthalmopathy.

The rearrangement uses TRBV7-8 and TRBJ2-2; D may be TRBD2 (6 bases). CDR3 length: 15 residues. The germline CDR1 and CDR2 sequences are SGHVS and FQNEAQ. Deletions cut 6 bases from V and 1 base from J, with 12 bases between. CDR3 loop: CASREGLKNTGELFF. The CDR3 DNA sequence: TGTGCCAGCAGGGAGGGCCTTAAGAACACCGGGGAGCTGTTTTTT.

The table lists this clonotype with many counts. CDR3 region: CASSLAAGSSYEQYF. CDR3 sequence (DNA): TGCGCCAGCAGCTTAGCCGCAGGTTCCTCCTACGAGCAGTACTTC. V and J are TRBV5-1 and TRBJ2-7; D ambiguous. Germline V gene sequence: CDR1 SGHRS, CDR2 YFSETQ. The length of the CDR3 is 15 residues. V lost 2 bases to trimming and J lost 0 bases, with 12 bases between them.

The rearrangement joins TRBV9 to TRBJ2-7, with 9 bases matching TRBD1. The germline gives CDR1 SGDLS, CDR2 YYNGEE. CDR3 length: 14 residues. The V segment lost 0 bases and the J segment 2 bases; nucleotides outside the gene matches: 0. In DNA, the CDR3 is TGTGCCAGCAGCGTAGGGGACAGGGCCTACGAGCAGTACTTC. This gives the protein CASSVGDRAYEQYF. Full variable domain (rest looked up from reference TRBV9 and TRBJ2-7): DSGVTQTPKHLITATGQRVTLRCSPRSGDLSVYWYQQSLDQGLQFLIQYYNGEERAKGNILERFSAQQFPDLHSELNLSSLELGDSALYFCASSVGDRAYEQYFGPGTRLTVT.

This clonotype was seen more than once but under ten times. The chain uses TRBV6-6 and TRBJ2-1, with D uncertain. Germline CDR1 and CDR2: MNHNY and SVGAGI (reference sequence). The CDR3 length is 15 residues. V lost 0 bases and J lost 7, with 13 bases in between. CDR3 loop: CASSYSINGMNEQFF. CDR3 sequence (DNA): TGTGCCAGCAGTTACTCGATTAACGGAATGAATGAGCAGTTCTTC.

This clonotype was seen ten or more times. V is TRBV30 and J is TRBJ2-3, with 7 bases that match TRBD2. CDR3 length: 14 residues. V shed 2 bases, J shed 1 base, and the junction held 3 bases outside the gene matches. The germline V gene encodes CDR1 GTSNPN and CDR2 SVGIG (reference sequence). The CDR3 nucleotides are TGTGCCTGGAGTAGCGGGATAGGCACAGATACGCAGTATTTT. The encoded protein is CAWSSGIGTDTQYF.

The chain links TRBV3-1 to TRBJ2-1; no reliable D call. The CDR3 runs to 17 residues. Trimming removed 0 bases from V and 0 bases from J, with 12 bases in between. The germline V gene has CDR1 LGHDT and CDR2 YNNKEL (reference sequence). Here the CDR3 reads CASSQDLDLSSYNEQFF. CDR3 DNA: TGTGCCAGCAGCCAAGATTTGGATTTGAGCTCCTACAATGAGCAGTTCTTC.

This clonotype showed up just a few times. The chain uses TRBV10-1 and TRBJ2-3, with unresolved D. The CDR3 loop spans 15 amino acids. V was cut by 4 bases and J by 0 bases, with 11 bases left in between. Germline V gene sequence: CDR1 WNHNN, CDR2 SYGVQD (reference sequence). CDR3: CASSGSVSSTDTQYF. Written as DNA, the CDR3 is TGCGCCAGCAGTGGCAGTGTCTCTAGCACAGATACGCAGTATTTT.

The chain uses TRBV20-1 and TRBJ2-5, with D possibly TRBD2 on 7 matching bases. V was pared by 4 bases and J by 1 base, with 13 bases between. The CDR3 loop spans 14 amino acids. From germline, CDR1 is DFQATT and CDR2 SNEGSKA (reference sequence). Here the CDR3 reads CSATSGGAQETQYF. CDR3 DNA sequence: TGCAGTGCTACCAGTGGGGGGGCCCAAGAGACCCAGTACTTC.

This clonotype has more than one count but fewer than ten. The chain combines TRBV7-9 with TRBJ2-2; D call uncertain. Trimming cost V 2 bases and J 6 bases, with 7 bases left between them. The length of the CDR3 is 13 residues. CDR1 and CDR2 (germline): SEHNR, FQNEAQ (reference sequence). The CDR3 coding sequence is TGTGCCAGCAGCTTAATGAGTCCCGGGGAGCTGTTTTTT. Translating it yields CASSLMSPGELFF.